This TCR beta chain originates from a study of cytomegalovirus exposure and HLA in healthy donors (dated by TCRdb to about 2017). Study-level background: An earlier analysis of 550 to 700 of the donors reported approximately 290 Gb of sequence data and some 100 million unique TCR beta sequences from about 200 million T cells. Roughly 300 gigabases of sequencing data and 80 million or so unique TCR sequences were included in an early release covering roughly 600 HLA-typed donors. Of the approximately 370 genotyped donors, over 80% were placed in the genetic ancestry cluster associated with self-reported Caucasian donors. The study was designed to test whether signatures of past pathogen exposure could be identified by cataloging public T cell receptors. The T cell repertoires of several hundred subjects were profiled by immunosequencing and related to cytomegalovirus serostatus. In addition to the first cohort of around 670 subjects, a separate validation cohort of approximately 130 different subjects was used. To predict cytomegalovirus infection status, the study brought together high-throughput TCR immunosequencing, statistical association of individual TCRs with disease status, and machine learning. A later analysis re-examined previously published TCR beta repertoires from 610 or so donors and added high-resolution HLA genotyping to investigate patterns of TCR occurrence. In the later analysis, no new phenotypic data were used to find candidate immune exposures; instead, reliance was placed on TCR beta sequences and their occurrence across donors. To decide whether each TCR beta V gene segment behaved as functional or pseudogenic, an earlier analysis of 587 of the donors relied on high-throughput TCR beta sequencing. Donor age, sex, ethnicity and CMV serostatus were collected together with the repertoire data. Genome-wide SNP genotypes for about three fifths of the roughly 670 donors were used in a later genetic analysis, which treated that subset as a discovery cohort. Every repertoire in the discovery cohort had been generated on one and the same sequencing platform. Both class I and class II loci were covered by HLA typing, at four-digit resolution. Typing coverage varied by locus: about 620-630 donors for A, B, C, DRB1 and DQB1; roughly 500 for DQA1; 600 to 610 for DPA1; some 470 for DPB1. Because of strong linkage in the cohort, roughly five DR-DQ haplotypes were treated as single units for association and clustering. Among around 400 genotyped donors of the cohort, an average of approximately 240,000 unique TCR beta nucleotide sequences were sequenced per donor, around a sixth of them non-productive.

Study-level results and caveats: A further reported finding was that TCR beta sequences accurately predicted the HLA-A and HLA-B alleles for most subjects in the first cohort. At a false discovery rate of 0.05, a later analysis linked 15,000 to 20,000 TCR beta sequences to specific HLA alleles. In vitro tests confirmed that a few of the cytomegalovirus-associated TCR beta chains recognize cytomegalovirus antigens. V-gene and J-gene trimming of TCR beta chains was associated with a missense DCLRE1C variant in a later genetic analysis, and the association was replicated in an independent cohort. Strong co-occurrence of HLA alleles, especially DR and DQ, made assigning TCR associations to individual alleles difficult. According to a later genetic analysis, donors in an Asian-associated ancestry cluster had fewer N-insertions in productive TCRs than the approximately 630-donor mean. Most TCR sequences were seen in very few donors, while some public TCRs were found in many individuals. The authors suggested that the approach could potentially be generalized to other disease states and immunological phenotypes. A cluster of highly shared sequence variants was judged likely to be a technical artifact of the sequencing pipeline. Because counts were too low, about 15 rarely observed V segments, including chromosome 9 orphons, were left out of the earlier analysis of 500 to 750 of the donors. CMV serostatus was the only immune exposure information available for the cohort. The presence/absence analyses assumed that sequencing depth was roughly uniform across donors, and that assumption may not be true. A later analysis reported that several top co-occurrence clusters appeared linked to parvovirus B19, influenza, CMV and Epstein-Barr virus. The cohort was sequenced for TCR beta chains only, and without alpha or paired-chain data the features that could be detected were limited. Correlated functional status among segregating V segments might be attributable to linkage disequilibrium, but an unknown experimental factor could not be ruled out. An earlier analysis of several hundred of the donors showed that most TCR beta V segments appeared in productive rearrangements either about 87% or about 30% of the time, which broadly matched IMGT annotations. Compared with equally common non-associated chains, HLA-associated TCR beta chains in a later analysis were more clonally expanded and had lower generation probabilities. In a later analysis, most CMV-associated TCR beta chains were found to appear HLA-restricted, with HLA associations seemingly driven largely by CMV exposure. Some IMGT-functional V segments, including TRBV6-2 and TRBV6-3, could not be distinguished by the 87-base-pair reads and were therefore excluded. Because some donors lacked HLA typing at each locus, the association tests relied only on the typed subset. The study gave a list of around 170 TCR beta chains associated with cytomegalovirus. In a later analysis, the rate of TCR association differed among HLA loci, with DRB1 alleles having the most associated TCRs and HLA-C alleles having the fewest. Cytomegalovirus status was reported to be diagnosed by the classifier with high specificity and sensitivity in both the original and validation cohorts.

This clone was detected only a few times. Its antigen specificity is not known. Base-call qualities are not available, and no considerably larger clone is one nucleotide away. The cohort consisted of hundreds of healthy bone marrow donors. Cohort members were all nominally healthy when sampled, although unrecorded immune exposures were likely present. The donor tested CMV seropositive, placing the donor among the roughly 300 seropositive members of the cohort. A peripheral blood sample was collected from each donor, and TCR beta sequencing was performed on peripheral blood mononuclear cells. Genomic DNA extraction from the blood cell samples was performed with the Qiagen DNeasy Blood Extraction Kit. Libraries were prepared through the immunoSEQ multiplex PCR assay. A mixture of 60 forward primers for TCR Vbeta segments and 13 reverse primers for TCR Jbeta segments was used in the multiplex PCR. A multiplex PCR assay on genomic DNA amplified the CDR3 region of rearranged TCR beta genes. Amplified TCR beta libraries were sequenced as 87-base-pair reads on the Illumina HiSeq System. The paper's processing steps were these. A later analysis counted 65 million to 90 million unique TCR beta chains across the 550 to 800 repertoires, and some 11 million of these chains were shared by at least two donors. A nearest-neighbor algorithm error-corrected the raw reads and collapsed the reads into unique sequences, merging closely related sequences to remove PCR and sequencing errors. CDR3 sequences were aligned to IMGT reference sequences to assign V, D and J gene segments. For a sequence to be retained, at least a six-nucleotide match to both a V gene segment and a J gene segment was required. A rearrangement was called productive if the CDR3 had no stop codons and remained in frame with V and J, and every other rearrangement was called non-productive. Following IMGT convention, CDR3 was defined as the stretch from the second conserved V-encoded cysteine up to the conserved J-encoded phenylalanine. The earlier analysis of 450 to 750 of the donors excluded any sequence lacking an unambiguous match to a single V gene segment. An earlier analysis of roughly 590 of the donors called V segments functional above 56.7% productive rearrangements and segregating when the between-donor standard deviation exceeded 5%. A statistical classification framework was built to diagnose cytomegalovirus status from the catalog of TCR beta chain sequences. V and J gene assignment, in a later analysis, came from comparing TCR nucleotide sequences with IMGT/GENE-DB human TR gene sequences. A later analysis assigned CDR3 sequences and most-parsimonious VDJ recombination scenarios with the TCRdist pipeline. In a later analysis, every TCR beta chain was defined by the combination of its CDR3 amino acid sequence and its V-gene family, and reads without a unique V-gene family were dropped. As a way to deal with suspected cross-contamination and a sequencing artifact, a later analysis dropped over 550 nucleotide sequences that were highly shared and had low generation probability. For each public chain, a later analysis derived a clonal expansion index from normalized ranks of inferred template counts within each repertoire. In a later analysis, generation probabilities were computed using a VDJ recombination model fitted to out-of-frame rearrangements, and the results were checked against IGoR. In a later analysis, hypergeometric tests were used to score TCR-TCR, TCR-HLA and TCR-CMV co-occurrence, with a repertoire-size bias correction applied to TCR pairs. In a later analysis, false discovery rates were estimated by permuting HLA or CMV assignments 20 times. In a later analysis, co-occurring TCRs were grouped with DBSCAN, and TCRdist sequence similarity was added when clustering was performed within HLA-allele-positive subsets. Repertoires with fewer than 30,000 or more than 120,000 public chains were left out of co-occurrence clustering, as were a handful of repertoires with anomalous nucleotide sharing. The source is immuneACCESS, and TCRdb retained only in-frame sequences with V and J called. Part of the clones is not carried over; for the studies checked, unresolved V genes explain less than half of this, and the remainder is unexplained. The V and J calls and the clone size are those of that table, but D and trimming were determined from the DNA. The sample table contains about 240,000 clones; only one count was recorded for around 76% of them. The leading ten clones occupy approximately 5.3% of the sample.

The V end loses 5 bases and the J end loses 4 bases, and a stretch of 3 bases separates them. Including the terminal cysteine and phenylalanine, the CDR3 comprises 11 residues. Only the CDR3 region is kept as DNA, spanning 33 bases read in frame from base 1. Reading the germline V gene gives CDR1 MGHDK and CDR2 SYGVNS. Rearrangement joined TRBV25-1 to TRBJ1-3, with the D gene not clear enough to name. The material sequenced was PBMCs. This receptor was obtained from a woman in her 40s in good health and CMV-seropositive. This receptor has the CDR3 CASSLGNTIYF. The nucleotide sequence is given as TGTGCCAGCAGTTTAGGAAACACCATATATTTT.